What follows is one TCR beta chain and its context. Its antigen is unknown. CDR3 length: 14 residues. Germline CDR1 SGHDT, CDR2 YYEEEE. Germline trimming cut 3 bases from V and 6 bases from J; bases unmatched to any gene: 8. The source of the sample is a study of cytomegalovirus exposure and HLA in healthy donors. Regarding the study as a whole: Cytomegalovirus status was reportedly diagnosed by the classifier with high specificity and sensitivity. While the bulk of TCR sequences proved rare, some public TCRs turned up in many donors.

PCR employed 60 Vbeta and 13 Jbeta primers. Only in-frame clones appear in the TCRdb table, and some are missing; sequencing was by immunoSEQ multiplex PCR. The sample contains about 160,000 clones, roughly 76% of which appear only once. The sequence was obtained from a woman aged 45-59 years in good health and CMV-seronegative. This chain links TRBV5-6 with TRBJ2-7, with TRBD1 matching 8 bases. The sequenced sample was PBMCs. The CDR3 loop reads CASSYLRTGLEQYF. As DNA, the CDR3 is TGTGCCAGCAGCTACCTAAGGACAGGGCTCGAGCAGTACTTC.